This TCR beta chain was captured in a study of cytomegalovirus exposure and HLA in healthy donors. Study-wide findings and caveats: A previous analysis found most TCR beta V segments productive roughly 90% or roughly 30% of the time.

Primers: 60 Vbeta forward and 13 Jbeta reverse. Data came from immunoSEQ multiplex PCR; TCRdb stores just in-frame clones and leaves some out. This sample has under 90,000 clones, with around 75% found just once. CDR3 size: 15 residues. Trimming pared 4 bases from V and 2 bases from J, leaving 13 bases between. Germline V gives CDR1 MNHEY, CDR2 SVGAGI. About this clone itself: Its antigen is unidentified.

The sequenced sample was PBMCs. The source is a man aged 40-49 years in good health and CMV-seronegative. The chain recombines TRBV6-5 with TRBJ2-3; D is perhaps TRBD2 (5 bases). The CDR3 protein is CASSSLAGVTDTQYF. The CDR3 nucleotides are TGTGCCAGCAGTTCCCTAGCAGGAGTCACAGATACGCAGTATTTT.